A selection of T cell receptor beta chains follows, all from one sample in a study of T cells in Graves' hyperthyroidism and ophthalmopathy. Via MiXCR, TCRdb re-called the multiplex PCR reads, giving one row per CDR3 protein. The sample records about 370,000 distinct CDR3 sequences, about 15% being singletons. Sequenced: blood. These receptors originate from a woman aged 60-75 years with Graves' ophthalmopathy. Both conserved end residues are trimmed from each CDR3. The order of the fields is CDR3 length, J gene, V gene, CDR3 protein.

>11|TRBJ2-3|TRBV2
ASSRRNTDTQY
>13|TRBJ2-1|TRBV6-1
ASSEIAGGYNEQF
>15|TRBJ2-1|TRBV4-1
ASSQETGLASYNEQF
>13|TRBJ2-3|TRBV6-5
ASSHTRDMSGTQY
>13|TRBJ2-7|TRBV6-1
ASSETAAPAYEQY
>13|TRBJ1-1|TRBV5-5
ASSSYRGTNTEAF
>14|TRBJ2-1|TRBV18
ASSPEGTASYNEQF
>10|TRBJ2-3|TRBV29-1
SGGISTDTQY
>13|TRBJ2-3|TRBV20-1
SARLMGPKSDTQY
>13|TRBJ1-5|TRBV20-1
SASPGQASNQPQH
>12|TRBJ1-5|TRBV12-3/TRBV12-4
ASSLNSDNQPQH
>14|TRBJ2-1|TRBV7-9
ASSGGAGGGYNEQF
>12|TRBJ2-7|TRBV20-1
SAQLAGSFDEQY
>18|TRBJ2-1|TRBV24-1
ATSDLSPRGKGQGRNEQF
>12|TRBJ2-7|TRBV27
ASSTLTLPYEQY
>14|TRBJ2-2|TRBV3-1
ASSPGGVLNTGELF
>14|TRBJ2-7|TRBV27
ASSSFWVDGTYEQY
>13|TRBJ2-3|TRBV4-1
ASSQEPSSTDTQY
>12|TRBJ2-1|TRBV25-1
ASTRSTGLNEQF
>17|TRBJ2-5|TRBV3-1
ASSQGGVWASGAQETQY
>13|TRBJ2-7|TRBV20-1
SARDKTGLAHEQY
>10|TRBJ2-4|TRBV20-1
SVPTGKNIQY
>13|.|TRBV27
ASSLRLALSNEQY
>13|TRBJ2-7|TRBV3-1
ASSQGPSGSFEQY